This TCR beta chain was found in a study of beta chain features in type 1 diabetes. Study in general: The patient and healthy donor groups were comparable for age, gender and cell yields. Overall study results and limits: VDJ junctions in type 1 diabetes patients carried more deletions and fewer insertions. Across all four CD4+ subsets, people with type 1 diabetes showed modestly shorter TCRB CDR3s. Patients' naive, central memory and Treg TCRB repertoires seemed closer to one another than those of healthy donors.

All of the isolated RNA was reverse transcribed, so expressed TCRB transcripts were sequenced. Measured with immunoSEQ multiplex PCR; TCRdb has only the in-frame clones, and not every one. The sample shows a few hundred thousand clones, about 15% of them seen only once. This clone has more than one count but fewer than ten. What it recognizes is unknown. V lost 9 bases, J lost 1 base, and 10 bases lay in between. The CDR3 is made up of 13 amino acids. Germline V gene data show CDR1 as MDHEN and CDR2 as SYDVKM. This clonotype originated in a man younger than 35 with type 1 diabetes. The chain employs TRBV28 and TRBJ2-1; a possible D gene is TRBD1 (6 bases). The sequencing input was naive CD4+ T cells from blood. CDR3 region: CASEGGSYNEQFF. CDR3 DNA: TGTGCCAGTGAAGGGGGTTCCTACAATGAGCAGTTCTTC.